The present T cell receptor beta chain was sequenced within a study of blood T cell repertoires in COVID-19. Study summary: Italy, Spain and the United States were the sources of the convalescent and acute COVID-19 samples. T cells, B-cell-depleted T cells, or PBMCs provided the cDNA or gDNA that served as material.

TCRdb keeps only in-frame clones here, not all; method: immunoSEQ multiplex PCR. Among about 270,000 clones listed, about four fifths were seen once. The CDR3 runs to 18 residues. Germline CDR1 is SEHNR and CDR2 is FQNEAQ (reference sequence). J gave up 7 bases and V 1 base, and 8 bases lay outside the gene matches. The TCR originated in a woman in her late teens or twenties with acute or convalescent COVID-19. The specimen was peripheral blood. The chain is built from TRBV7-9 and TRBJ2-1; 15 bases are a match to TRBD2. CDR3: CASSLVRTSGRADNEQFF. As DNA, the CDR3 is TGTGCCAGCAGCTTAGTCAGGACTAGCGGGAGGGCCGATAATGAGCAGTTCTTC.